This TCR beta chain was retrieved from a study of T-cell reconstitution after alpha-beta-depleted transplantation in children. Notes on the study in general: In patients about two months after transplant, alpha-beta T cells reportedly arose from several hundred expanded graft clones.

Unique molecular identifiers were used to barcode this TCRbeta library. TCRdb ran MiXCR on the PCR reads and lists one entry per CDR3 protein. Here the sample spans about 900,000 distinct CDR3 sequences, 25% to 30% being singletons. Germline-derived CDR1 and CDR2 are SGHVS and FNYEAQ. The CDR3 runs 16 residues. V was pared by 4 bases and J by 8 bases, with 22 bases between. This clonotype was detected ten times or more. Antigen specificity is unknown. The receptor was derived from a boy younger than two who had a stem cell transplant for SCID, so the T cells may come from the graft donor. The specimen was PBMCs, mostly from graft donor cells, collected 360 days after TCRalphabeta/CD19-depleted stem cell transplant. The J gene is TRBJ2-3, the V gene TRBV7-6, with D possibly matching TRBD2 (5 bases). CDR3 nucleotide sequence: TGTGCCAGCAGCTCCACCGGGAAAATAGGCCCGGGTACGCAGTATTTT. It translates to CASSSTGKIGPGTQYF.